This T cell receptor beta chain was captured by sequencing in a study of T cells in Graves' hyperthyroidism and ophthalmopathy. Germline CDR1 SNHLY, CDR2 FYNNEI. With termini counted, the CDR3 has 14 amino acids. This clonotype was observed a handful of times. The DNA is left out, because the CDR3 cannot be placed on it with certainty; the CDR3 is given as TCRdb lists it. Amplified TCR beta CDR3 regions came from RNA transcripts. First-round RT-PCR targeting the TCR CDR3 was performed with the HTBI primer set. A single record per CDR3 protein comes from TCRdb applying MiXCR to the multiplex PCR reads. The sample includes about 640,000 distinct CDR3 sequences, less than 25% of them seen just once.

The TCR comes from a young man with Graves' ophthalmopathy. The source material was blood. J is TRBJ1-5 and V is TRBV2; the table calls TRBD1, which could not be checked here. The CDR3 spells CASSVGQGNQPRHF.